This T cell receptor beta chain was captured in a study of cytomegalovirus exposure and HLA in healthy donors. Study-wide findings and caveats: Differences between HLA loci emerged in a later analysis of TCR association rates, with DRB1 most and HLA-C fewest.

Researchers ran the PCR with 60 Vbeta and 13 Jbeta primers. Some clones are missing from TCRdb's copy, which holds only in-frame ones; the method was immunoSEQ multiplex PCR. The top ten clones hold more than 4% of a sample with 120,000 to 150,000 clones, roughly 80% of them seen once. Remarks on this clone: Its cognate antigen is unknown.

The CDR3 consists of 16 residues. From germline, CDR1 is MNHNY and CDR2 SVGAGI (reference sequence). V was pared by 5 bases and J by 8 bases, with 14 bases of the junction left unmatched. The chain uses TRBV6-6 and TRBJ1-4; 7 bases are a match to TRBD1. This clonotype was sampled from a woman in her thirties or forties in good health and CMV-seropositive. The material sequenced was PBMCs. The DNA of the CDR3 is TGTGCCAGCAGTAACCCCTCGACAGGGCTGGGGGAAAAACTGTTTTTT. Amino acid sequence: CASSNPSTGLGEKLFF.